The clone carrying this T cell receptor (beta chain) has just a few counts. This CDR3 has 13 residues. V was cut by 4 bases and J by 3 bases, with 10 bases left in between. Germline V gives CDR1 SGHRS, CDR2 YFSETQ. From the 5' RACE reads, TCRdb called clonotypes with MiXCR, one entry per CDR3 protein. The sample lists more than 45,000 distinct CDR3 sequences; about 28% were seen once. The V and J genes are TRBV5-1 and TRBJ2-5; tentatively, D is TRBD2 (6 bases). Sequencing input: tumor-infiltrating memory CD4+ T cells sorted from the breast tumor. Subset given: memory CD4+ T cells, CD4+CD45RO+CD25-. The sequence was collected from a female donor with breast cancer. CDR3 sequence: CASSGSGEETQYF. The CDR3 DNA reads TGCGCCAGCAGCGGTTCGGGGGAAGAGACCCAGTACTTC. The whole variable domain, remainder taken from reference TRBV5-1 and TRBJ2-5, is KAGVTQTPRYLIKTRGQQVTLSCSPISGHRSVSWYQQTPGQGLQFLFEYFSETQRNKGNFPGRFSGRQFSNSRSEMNVSTLELGDSALYLCASSGSGEETQYFGPGTRLLVL.